This T cell receptor beta chain was captured in a study of cytomegalovirus exposure and HLA in healthy donors. The length of the CDR3 is 12 residues. Per the germline V gene, CDR1 is MDHEN and CDR2 is SYDVKM. The V and J ends lost 7 bases and 7 bases, in that order; junction bases with no gene match: 6. With 60 Vbeta and 13 Jbeta primers, the PCR was carried out. Repertoires were generated with immunoSEQ multiplex PCR, while TCRdb's copy carries only in-frame clones and drops some. The table shows roughly 100,000 clones, with less than 85% occurring only once. Sequencing was carried out using PBMCs. The source is a man aged 35 to 55 in good health and CMV-seropositive. The rearrangement uses TRBV28 and TRBJ1-2; 7 positions match TRBD1. The DNA for the CDR3 is TGTGCCAGCATTTCAGGGGGTAGTGGCTACACCTTC. Translated, it gives CASISGGSGYTF.